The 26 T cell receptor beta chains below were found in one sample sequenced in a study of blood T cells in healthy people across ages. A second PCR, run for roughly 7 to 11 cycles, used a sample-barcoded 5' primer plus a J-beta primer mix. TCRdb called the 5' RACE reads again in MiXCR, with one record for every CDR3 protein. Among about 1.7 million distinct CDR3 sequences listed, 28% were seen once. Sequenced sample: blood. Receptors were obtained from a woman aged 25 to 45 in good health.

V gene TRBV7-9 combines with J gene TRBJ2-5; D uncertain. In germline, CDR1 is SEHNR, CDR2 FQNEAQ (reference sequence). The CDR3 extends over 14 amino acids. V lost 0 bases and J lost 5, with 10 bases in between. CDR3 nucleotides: TGTGCCAGCAGCTTAGCGAGCTATTTGGAGACCCAGTACTTC. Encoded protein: CASSLASYLETQYF.

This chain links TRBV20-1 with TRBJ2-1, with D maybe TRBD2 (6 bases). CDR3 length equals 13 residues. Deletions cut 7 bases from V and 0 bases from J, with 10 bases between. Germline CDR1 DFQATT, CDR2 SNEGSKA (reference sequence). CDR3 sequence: CSVGGNSYNEQFF. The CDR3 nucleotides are TGCAGTGTAGGCGGGAACTCCTACAATGAGCAGTTCTTC.

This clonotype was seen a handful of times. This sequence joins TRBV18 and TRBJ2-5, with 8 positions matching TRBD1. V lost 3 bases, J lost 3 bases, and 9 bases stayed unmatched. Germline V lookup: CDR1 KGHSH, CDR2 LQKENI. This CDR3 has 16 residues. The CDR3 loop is CASSPLPQGAEETQYF. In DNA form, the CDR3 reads TGTGCCAGCTCACCGCTACCCCAGGGGGCGGAAGAGACCCAGTACTTC.

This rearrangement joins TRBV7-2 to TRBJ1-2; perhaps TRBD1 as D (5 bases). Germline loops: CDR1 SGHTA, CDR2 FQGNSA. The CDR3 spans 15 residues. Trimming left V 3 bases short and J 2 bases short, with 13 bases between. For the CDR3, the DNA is TGTGCCAGCAGCTTGAGGGCAGGGACGAACTATGGCTACACCTTC. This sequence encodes CASSLRAGTNYGYTF.

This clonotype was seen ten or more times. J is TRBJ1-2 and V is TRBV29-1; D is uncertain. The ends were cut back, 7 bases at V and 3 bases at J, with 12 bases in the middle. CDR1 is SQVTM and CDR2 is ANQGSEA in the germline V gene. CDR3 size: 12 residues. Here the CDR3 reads CSAAEGDYGYTF. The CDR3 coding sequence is TGCAGCGCCGCGGAGGGAGACTATGGCTACACCTTC.

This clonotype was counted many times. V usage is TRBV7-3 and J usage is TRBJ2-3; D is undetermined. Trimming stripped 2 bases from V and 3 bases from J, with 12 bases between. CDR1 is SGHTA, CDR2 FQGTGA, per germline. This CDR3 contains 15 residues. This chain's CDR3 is CASSLVAISTDTQYF. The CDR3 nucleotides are TGTGCCAGCAGCTTAGTAGCCATCTCGACAGATACGCAGTATTTT. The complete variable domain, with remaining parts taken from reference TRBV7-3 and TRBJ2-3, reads GAGVSQTPSNKVTEKGKYVELRCDPISGHTALYWYRQSLGQGPEFLIYFQGTGAADDSGLPNDRFFAVRPEGSVSTLKIQRTERGDSAVYLCASSLVAISTDTQYFGPGTRLTVL.

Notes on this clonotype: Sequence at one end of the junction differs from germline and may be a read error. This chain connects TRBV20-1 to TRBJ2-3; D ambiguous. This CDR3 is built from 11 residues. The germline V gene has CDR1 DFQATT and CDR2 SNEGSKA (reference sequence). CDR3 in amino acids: CSAPLTDTQDF. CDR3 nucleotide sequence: TGCAGTGCGCCTTTAACAGATACGCAGGATTTT.

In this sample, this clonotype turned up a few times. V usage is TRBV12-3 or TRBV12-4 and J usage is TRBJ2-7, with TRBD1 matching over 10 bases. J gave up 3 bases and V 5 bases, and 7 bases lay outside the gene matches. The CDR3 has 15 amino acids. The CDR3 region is CASSPLTGGRYEQYF. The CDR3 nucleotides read TGTGCCAGCAGTCCCCTGACAGGGGGCCGCTACGAGCAGTACTTC.

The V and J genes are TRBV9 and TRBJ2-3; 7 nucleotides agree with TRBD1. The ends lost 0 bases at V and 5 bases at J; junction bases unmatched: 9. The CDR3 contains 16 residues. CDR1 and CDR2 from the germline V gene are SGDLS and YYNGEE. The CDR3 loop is CASSVVGGSAGDTQYF. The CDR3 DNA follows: TGTGCCAGCAGCGTAGTAGGGGGCTCAGCTGGAGATACGCAGTATTTT.

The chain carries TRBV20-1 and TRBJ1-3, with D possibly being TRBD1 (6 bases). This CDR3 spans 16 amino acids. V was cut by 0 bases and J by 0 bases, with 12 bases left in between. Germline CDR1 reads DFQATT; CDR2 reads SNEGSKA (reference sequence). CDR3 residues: CSAREFGQFSGNTIYF. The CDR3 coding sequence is TGCAGTGCTAGAGAATTCGGACAGTTCTCTGGAAACACCATATATTTT.

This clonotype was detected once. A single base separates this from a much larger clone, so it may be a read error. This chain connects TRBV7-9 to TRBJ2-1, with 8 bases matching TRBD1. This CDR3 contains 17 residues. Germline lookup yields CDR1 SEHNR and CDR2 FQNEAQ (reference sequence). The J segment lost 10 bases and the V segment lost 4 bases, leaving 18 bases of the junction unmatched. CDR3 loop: CASSSSFTGQVSYEQFF. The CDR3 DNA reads TGTGCCAGCAGCTCCTCGTTTACGGGACAGGTCTCCTACGAGCAGTTCTTC.

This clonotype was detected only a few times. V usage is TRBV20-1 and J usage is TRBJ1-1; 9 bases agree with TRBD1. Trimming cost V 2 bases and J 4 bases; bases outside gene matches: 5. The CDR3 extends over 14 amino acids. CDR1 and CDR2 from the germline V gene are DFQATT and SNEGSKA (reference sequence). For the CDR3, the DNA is TGCAGTGCTAGATGGGACAGGGATCGCACTGAAGCTTTCTTT. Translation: CSARWDRDRTEAFF.

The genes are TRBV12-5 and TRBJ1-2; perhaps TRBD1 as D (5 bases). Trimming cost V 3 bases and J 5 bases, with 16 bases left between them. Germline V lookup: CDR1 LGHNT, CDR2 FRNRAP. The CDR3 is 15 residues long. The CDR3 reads CASGFARGRVYGYTF. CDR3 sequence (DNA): TGTGCTAGTGGTTTCGCGCGGGGCAGGGTTTATGGCTACACCTTC.

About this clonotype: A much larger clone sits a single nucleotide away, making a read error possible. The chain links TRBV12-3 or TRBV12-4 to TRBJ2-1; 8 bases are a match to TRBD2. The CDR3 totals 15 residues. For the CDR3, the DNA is TGTACCAGCAGAACGGGGGGGAGCTCCTACAATGAGCAGTTCTTC. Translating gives CTSRTGGSSYNEQFF.

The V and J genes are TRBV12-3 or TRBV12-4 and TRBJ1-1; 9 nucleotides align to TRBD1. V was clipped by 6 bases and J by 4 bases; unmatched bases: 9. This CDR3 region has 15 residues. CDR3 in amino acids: CASRKQGAGGTEAFF. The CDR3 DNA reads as TGTGCCAGCAGAAAACAGGGGGCGGGCGGCACTGAAGCTTTCTTT.

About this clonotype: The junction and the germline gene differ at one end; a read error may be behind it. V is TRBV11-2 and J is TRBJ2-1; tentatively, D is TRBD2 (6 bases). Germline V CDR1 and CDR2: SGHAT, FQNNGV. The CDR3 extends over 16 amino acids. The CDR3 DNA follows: TGTGCCAGCAGCTCCCCCGGGAGCAGCTCCTTCAATGAGCAGTTCTTC. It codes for CASSSPGSSSFNEQFF.

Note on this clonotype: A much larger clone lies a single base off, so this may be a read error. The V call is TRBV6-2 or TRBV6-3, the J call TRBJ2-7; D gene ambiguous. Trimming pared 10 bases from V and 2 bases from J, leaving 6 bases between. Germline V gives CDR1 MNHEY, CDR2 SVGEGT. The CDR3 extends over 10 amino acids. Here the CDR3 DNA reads TGTGCCAACGGAGCCTACGAGCAGTACTTC. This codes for CANGAYEQYF.

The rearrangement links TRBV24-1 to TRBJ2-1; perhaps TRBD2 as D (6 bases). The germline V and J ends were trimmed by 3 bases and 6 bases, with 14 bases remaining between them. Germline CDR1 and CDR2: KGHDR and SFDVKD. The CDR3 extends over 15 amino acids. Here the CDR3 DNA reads TGTGCCACCAGTGATGGGCCCCTAGCGCGCAATGAGCAGTTCTTC. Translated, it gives CATSDGPLARNEQFF.

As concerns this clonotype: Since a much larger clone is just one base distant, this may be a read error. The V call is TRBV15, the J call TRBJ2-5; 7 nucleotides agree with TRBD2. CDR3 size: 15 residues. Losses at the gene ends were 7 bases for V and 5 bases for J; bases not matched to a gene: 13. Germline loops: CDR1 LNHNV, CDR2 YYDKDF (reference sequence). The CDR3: CATNERDSFGETQYF. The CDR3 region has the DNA TGTGCCACCAACGAGCGGGACTCGTTCGGGGAGACCCAGTACTTC.

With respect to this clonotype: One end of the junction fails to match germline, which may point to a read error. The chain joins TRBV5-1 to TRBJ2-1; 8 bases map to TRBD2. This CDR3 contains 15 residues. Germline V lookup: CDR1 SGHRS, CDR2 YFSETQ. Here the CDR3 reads CASSERGSSHNEQFF. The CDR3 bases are TGCGCCAGCAGCGAGCGGGGGAGCTCCCACAATGAGCAGTTCTTC.

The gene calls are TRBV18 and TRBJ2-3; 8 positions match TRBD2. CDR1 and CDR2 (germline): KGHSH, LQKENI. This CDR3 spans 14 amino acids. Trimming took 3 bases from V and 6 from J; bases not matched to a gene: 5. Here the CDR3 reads CASSPSGGQDTQYF. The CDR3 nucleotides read TGTGCCAGCTCACCCAGCGGGGGCCAGGATACGCAGTATTTT. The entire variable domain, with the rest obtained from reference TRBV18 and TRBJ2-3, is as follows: NAGVMQNPRHLVRRRGQEARLRCSPMKGHSHVYWYRQLPEEGLKFMVYLQKENIIDESGMPKERFSAEFPKEGPSILRIQQVVRGDSAAYFCASSPSGGQDTQYFGPGTRLTVL.

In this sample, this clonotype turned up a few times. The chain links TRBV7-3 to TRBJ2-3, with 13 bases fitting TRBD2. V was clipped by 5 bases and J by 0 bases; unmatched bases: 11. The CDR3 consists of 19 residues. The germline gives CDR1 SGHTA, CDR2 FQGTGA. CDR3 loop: CASSPRTSGGHASTDTQYF. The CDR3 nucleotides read TGTGCCAGCAGCCCCCGGACTAGCGGGGGCCACGCTAGCACAGATACGCAGTATTTT.

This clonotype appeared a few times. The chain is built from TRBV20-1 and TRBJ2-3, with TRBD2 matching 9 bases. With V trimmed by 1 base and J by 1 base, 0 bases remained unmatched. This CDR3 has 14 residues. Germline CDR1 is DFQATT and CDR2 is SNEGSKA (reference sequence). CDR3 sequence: CSARGLAGTDTQYF. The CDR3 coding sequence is TGCAGTGCTAGAGGACTAGCGGGCACAGATACGCAGTATTTT.

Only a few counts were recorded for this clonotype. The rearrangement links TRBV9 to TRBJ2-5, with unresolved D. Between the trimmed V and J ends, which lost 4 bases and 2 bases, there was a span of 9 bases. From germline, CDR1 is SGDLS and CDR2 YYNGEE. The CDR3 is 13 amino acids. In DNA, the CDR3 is TGTGCCAGCAGCCCCCCGGAACAAGAGACCCAGTACTTC. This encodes CASSPPEQETQYF.

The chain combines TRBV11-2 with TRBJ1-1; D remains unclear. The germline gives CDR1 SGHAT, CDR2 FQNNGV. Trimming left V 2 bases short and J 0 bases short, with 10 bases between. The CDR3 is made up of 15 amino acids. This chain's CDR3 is CASSLSTVLNTEAFF. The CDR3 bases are TGTGCCAGCAGCTTATCGACCGTCCTGAACACTGAAGCTTTCTTT.

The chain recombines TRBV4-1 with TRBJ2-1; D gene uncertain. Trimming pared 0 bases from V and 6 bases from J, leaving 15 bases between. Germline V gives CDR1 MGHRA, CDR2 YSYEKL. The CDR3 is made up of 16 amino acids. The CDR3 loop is CASSQEVRSPSNEQFF. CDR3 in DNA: TGCGCCAGCAGCCAAGAGGTCAGGAGTCCCAGCAATGAGCAGTTCTTC.